This T cell receptor beta chain derives from a study of cytomegalovirus exposure and HLA in healthy donors. General study results and limits: The classifier reportedly diagnosed cytomegalovirus status with high sensitivity and specificity. In vitro experiments confirmed that three CMV-associated chains were specific for CMV antigens. The study labeled more than 150 TCR beta chains cytomegalovirus-associated.

Germline V gene data show CDR1 as SGHTA and CDR2 as FQGTGA. Trimming shortened V by 0 bases and J by 1 base, and 22 bases separated the two germline ends. The CDR3 sequence is 20 residues long. Notes on this clone: As yet, its antigen is unknown.

Sequencing used immunoSEQ multiplex PCR; TCRdb keeps in-frame clones, though not all of them. Among more than 250,000 clones listed, about nine tenths were seen once. Material: PBMCs. The chain couples TRBV7-3 to TRBJ1-5; the D is unclear. The sequence was collected from a woman in her thirties in good health and CMV-seronegative. CDR3 DNA sequence: TGTGCCAGCAGCTTAACGGATGCAGTTAGAGTTTCGACAAGCAATCAGCCCCAGCATTTT. It specifies CASSLTDAVRVSTSNQPQHF.